Below are 12 T cell receptor beta chains sequenced from a single sample in a study of cytomegalovirus exposure and HLA in healthy donors. PCR employed 60 Vbeta and 13 Jbeta primers. Profiled with immunoSEQ multiplex PCR; TCRdb holds only in-frame clones, not every one. The table has roughly 120,000 clones, around 8.5% seen once. The sequenced material came from PBMCs. Source of these receptors: a middle-aged man in good health and CMV-seronegative.

CDR3 coding DNA: TGTGCCAGCAAGGCAGGGGTGAACACTGAAGCTTTCTTT. Its translation is CASKAGVNTEAFF. The gene calls are TRBV6-6 and TRBJ1-1; TRBD1 might be the D (6 bases). The CDR3 loop spans 13 amino acids. Trimming cost V 7 bases and J 0 bases, with 9 bases left between them. Germline lookup yields CDR1 MNHNY and CDR2 SVGAGI (reference sequence).

This clone has at least ten counts. V gene TRBV28 combines with J gene TRBJ1-1, with D unresolved. Germline values: CDR1 MDHEN, CDR2 SYDVKM. CDR3 length equals 13 residues. With 6 bases removed from V and 1 base from J, the gap between germline ends came to 9 bases. The CDR3 DNA sequence: TGTGCCAGCAGAACTACCTCGAACACTGAAGCTTTCTTT. Translating gives CASRTTSNTEAFF.

This clone was seen only a few times. The chain joins TRBV2 to TRBJ2-2; TRBD2 agrees at 14 bases. V shed 8 bases, J shed 2 bases, and the junction held 4 bases outside the gene matches. The CDR3 spans 16 residues. The germline V gene encodes CDR1 SNHLY and CDR2 FYNNEI. CDR3: CASLGTSGGNTGELFF. The CDR3 coding sequence is TGTGCCAGCCTAGGGACTAGCGGGGGAAACACCGGGGAGCTGTTTTTT.

This clone appeared a few times. The chain recombines TRBV7-9 with TRBJ1-2; perhaps TRBD1 as D (5 bases). The V gene's germline CDR1 is SEHNR and CDR2 FQNEAQ (reference sequence). This CDR3 has 11 amino acids. The DNA of the CDR3 is TGTGTGGGGGGATCTAACTATGGCTACACCTTC. Its translation is CVGGSNYGYTF.

The CDR3 spells CASSLGGGDQETQYF. The DNA of the CDR3 is TGTGCCAGCAGCTTGGGAGGTGGAGACCAAGAGACCCAGTACTTC. The chain has TRBV5-4 and TRBJ2-5; no reliable D call. Trimming removed 0 bases at V and 0 bases at J, with 9 bases between. Germline loops: CDR1 SGHNT, CDR2 YYREEE (reference sequence). This CDR3 is 15 amino acids long.

This clone came up a few times. The chain carries TRBV7-2 and TRBJ1-5; TRBD1 is a possible D gene (5 bases). V shed 2 bases and J shed 7 bases, with 21 bases lying between them. Germline V gene data show CDR1 as SGHTA and CDR2 as FQGNSA. This CDR3 region has 17 residues. The CDR3 spells CASSLSGRGHTRQPQHF. The CDR3 DNA reads as TGTGCCAGCAGCTTAAGTGGGAGGGGCCATACTAGGCAGCCCCAGCATTTT.

The chain couples TRBV9 to TRBJ2-7; D is possibly TRBD2 (5 bases). Trimming removed 0 bases from V and 0 bases from J, with 10 bases in between. This CDR3 is built from 15 residues. The germline CDR1 and CDR2 sequences are SGDLS and YYNGEE. The CDR3 reads CASSVGRGYSYEQYF. The CDR3 DNA reads TGTGCCAGCAGCGTAGGTCGCGGGTACTCCTACGAGCAGTACTTC.

This clone has only a few counts. The DNA for the CDR3 is TGTGCCAGCAGCTTAGCGGGACTAGCAGAGACCCAGTACTTC. Protein: CASSLAGLAETQYF. The chain employs TRBV7-9 and TRBJ2-5; 9 bases are a match to TRBD2. CDR3 size: 14 residues. The germline V gene has CDR1 SEHNR and CDR2 FQNEAQ (reference sequence). With 0 bases clipped from V and 4 bases from J, the junction kept 0 bases outside the gene matches.

This sequence joins TRBV14 and TRBJ2-5; possibly TRBD1 for D (6 bases). The V gene's germline CDR1 is SGHDN and CDR2 FVKESK. The length of the CDR3 is 14 residues. V gave up 7 bases and J gave up 3 bases, with 15 bases separating them. The chain's CDR3 is CASIPYKGEETQYF. The CDR3 nucleotides read TGTGCCAGCATCCCATACAAGGGGGAAGAGACCCAGTACTTC.

V gene TRBV10-1 combines with J gene TRBJ2-5, with 7 bases matching TRBD2. V trimming: 0 bases; J trimming: 5 bases; junction bases outside the gene matches: 9. This CDR3 contains 16 residues. From germline, CDR1 is WNHNN and CDR2 SYGVQD (reference sequence). The DNA of the CDR3 is TGCGCCAGCAGTGAGTCGACTAGCCGGTCTAGGGAGACCCAGTACTTC. Its protein product is CASSESTSRSRETQYF.

The chain joins TRBV28 to TRBJ1-6, with 9 positions matching TRBD1. V dropped 0 bases and J dropped 5; count of bases not matched to a gene: 8. Per germline, CDR1 MDHEN and CDR2 SYDVKM. There are 18 residues in the CDR3. The CDR3 region has the DNA TGTGCCAGCAGTTTATGGCTTCCAAGGGACAGGGATAATTCACCCCTCCACTTT. This sequence encodes CASSLWLPRDRDNSPLHF.

This clone was observed a few times. J is TRBJ2-3 and V is TRBV5-1, with TRBD1 matching 11 bases. Germline assignment: CDR1 SGHRS and CDR2 YFSETQ. The V segment lost 1 base and the J segment 1 base; nucleotides outside the gene matches: 5. There are 17 residues in the CDR3. For the CDR3, the DNA is TGCGCCAGCAGCTTGTGGCCGGGACAGGGGGGCACAGATACGCAGTATTTT. It encodes CASSLWPGQGGTDTQYF. The variable domain in full, completed from reference TRBV5-1 and TRBJ2-3, reads KAGVTQTPRYLIKTRGQQVTLSCSPISGHRSVSWYQQTPGQGLQFLFEYFSETQRNKGNFPGRFSGRQFSNSRSEMNVSTLELGDSALYLCASSLWPGQGGTDTQYFGPGTRLTVL.